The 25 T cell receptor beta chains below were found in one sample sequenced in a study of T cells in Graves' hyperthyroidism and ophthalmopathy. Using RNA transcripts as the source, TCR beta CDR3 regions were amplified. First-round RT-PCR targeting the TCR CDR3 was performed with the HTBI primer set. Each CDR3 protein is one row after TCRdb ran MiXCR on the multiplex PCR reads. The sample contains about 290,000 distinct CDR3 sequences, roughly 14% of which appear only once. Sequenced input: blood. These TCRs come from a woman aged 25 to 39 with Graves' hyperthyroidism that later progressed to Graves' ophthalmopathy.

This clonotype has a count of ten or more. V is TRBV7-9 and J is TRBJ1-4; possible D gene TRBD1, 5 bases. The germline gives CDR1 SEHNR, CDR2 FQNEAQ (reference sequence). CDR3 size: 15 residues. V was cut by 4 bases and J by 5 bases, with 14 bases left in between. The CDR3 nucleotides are TGTGCCAGCAGCTCAGGACATGGCCTGAATGAAAAACTGTTTTTT. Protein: CASSSGHGLNEKLFF.

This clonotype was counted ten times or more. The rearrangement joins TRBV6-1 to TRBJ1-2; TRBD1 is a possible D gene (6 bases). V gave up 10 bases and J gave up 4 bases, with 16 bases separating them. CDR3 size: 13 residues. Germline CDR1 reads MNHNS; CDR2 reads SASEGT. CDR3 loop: CATLRDNSYGYTF. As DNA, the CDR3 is TGTGCCACCCTCCGGGACAACTCCTATGGCTACACCTTC.

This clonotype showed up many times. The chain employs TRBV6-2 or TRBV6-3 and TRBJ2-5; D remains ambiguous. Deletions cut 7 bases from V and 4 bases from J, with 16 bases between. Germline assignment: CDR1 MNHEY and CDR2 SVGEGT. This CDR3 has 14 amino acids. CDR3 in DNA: TGTGCCAGCACCCGGGCCGTGAGTCTAGAGACCCAGTACTTC. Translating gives CASTRAVSLETQYF.

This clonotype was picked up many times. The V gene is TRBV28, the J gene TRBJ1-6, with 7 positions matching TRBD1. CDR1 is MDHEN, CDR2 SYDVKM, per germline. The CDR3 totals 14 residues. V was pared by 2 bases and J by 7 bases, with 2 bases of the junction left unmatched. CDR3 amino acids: CASSLQGGNSPLHF. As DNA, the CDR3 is TGTGCCAGCAGTTTACAGGGGGGGAATTCACCCCTCCACTTT.

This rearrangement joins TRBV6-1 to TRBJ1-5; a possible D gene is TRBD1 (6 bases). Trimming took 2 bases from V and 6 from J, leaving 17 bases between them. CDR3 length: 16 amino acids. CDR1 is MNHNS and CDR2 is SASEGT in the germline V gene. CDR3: CASSERNREVGQPQHF. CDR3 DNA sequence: TGTGCCAGCAGTGAAAGGAACAGGGAGGTCGGTCAGCCCCAGCATTTT.

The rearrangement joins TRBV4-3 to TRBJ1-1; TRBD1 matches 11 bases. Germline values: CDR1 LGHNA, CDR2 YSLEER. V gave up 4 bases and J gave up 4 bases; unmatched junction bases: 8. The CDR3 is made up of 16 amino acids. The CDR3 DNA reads TGCGCCAGCAGCCCCCGGACAGGGGGCGAGGTCACTGAAGCTTTCTTT. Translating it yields CASSPRTGGEVTEAFF.

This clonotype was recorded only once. The CDR3 sequence is CSARGGRQGLSGANVLTF. The DNA of the CDR3 is TGCAGTGCTAGAGGTGGTAGGCAGGGCCTCTCTGGGGCCAACGTCCTGACTTTC. The chain joins TRBV20-1 to TRBJ2-6; D might be TRBD1 (5 bases). Germline-derived CDR1 and CDR2 are DFQATT and SNEGSKA (reference sequence). The CDR3 is made up of 18 amino acids. V was pared by 1 base and J by 0 bases, with 16 bases between.

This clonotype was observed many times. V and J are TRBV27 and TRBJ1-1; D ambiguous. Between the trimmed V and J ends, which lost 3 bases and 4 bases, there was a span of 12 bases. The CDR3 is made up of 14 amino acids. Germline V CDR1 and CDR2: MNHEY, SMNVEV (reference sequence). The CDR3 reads CASSFVYGSTEAFF. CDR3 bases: TGTGCCAGCAGTTTTGTGTATGGTAGCACTGAAGCTTTCTTT.

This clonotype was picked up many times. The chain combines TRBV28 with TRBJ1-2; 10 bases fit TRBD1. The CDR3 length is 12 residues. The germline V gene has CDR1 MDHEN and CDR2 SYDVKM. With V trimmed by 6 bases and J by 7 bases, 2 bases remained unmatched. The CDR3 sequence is CASRWTGGGYTF. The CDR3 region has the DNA TGTGCCAGCAGGTGGACAGGGGGTGGCTACACCTTC.

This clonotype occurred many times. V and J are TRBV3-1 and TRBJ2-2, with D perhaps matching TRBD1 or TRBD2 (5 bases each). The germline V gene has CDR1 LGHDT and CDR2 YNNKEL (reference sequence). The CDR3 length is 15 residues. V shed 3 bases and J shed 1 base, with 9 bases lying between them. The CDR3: CASSHGTVNTGELFF. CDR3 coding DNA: TGTGCCAGCAGCCATGGGACGGTGAACACCGGGGAGCTGTTTTTT.

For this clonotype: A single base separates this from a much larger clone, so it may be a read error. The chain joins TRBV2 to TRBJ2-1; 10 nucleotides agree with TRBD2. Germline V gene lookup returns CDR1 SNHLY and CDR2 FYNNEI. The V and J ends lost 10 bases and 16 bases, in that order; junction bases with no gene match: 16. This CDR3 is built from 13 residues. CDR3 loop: CANKGTSGDRAFF. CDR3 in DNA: TGTGCCAACAAGGGTACTAGCGGGGATAGAGCATTCTTC.

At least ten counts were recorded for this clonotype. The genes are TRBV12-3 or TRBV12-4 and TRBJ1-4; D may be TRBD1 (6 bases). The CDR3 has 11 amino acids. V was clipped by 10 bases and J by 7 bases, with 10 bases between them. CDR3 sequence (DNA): TGTGCCACAGGGGTTGGTGAAAAACTGTTTTTT. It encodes CATGVGEKLFF.

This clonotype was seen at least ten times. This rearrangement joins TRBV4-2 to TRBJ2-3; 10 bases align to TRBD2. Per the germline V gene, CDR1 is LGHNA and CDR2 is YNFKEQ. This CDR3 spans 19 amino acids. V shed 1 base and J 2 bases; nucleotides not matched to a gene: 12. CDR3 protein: CASSQAWGTSAIPTDTQYF. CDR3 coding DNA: TGTGCCAGCAGCCAAGCTTGGGGGACTAGCGCCATTCCCACAGATACGCAGTATTTT.

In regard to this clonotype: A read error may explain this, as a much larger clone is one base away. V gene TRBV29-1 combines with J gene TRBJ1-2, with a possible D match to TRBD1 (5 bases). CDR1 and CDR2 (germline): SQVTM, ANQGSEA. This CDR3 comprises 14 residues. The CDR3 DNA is TGCGGCGTTGACCTCGGGGGAGCCCACTATGGCTACACCTTC. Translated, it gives CGVDLGGAHYGYTF. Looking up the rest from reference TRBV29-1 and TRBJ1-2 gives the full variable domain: SAVISQKPSRDICQRGTSLTIQCQVDSQVTMMFWYRQQPGQSLTLIATANQGSEATYESGFVIDKFPISRPNLTFSTLTVSNMSPEDSSIYLCGVDLGGAHYGYTFGSGTRLTVV.

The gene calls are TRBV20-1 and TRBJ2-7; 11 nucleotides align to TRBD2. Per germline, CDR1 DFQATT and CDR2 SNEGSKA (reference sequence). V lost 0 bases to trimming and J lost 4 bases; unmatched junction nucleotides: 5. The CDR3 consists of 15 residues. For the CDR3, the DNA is TGCAGTGCTAGAGAAATAGCGGGAGGGTATTACGAGCAGTACTTC. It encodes CSAREIAGGYYEQYF.

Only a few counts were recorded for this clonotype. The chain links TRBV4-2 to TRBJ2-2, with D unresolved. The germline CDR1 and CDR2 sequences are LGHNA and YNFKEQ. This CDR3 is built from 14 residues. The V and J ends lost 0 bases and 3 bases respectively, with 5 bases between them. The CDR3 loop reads CASSQDSHTGELFF. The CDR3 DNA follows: TGTGCCAGCAGCCAAGATTCACACACCGGGGAGCTGTTTTTT.

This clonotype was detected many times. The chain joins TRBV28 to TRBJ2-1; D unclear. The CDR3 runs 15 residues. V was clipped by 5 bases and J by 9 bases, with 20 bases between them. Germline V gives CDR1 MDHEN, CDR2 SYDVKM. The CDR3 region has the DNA TGTGCCAGCAGTCCCTACTATCCCAGAGAGGCTGAGCAGTTCTTC. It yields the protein CASSPYYPREAEQFF.

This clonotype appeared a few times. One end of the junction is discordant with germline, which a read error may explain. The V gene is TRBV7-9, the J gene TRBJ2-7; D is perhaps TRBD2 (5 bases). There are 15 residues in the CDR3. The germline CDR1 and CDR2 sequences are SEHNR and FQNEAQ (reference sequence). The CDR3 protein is CANSLSSLMPGEQYF. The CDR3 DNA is TGTGCCAACAGCTTATCTAGCCTAATGCCTGGTGAGCAGTACTTC.

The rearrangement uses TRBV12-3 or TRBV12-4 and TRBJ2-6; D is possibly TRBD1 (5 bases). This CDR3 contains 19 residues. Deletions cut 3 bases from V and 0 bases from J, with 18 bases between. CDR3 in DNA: TGTGCCAGCAGTTTTACCACAGGCCCCTACCCCTCTGGGGCCAACGTCCTGACTTTC. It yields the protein CASSFTTGPYPSGANVLTF.

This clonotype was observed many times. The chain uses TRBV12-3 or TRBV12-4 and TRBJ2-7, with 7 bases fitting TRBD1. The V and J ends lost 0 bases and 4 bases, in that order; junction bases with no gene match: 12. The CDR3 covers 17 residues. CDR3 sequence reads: CASSLASLGTAQYEQYF. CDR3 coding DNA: TGTGCCAGCAGTTTAGCGAGCCTCGGGACAGCCCAATACGAGCAGTACTTC.

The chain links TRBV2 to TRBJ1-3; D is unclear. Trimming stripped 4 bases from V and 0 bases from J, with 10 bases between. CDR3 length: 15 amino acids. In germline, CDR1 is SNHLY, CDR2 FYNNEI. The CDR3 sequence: CASSGRGISGNTIYF. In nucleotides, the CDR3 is TGTGCCAGCAGTGGGAGAGGGATCTCTGGAAACACCATATATTTT.

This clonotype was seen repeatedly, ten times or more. In nucleotides, the CDR3 is TGTGCCAGCAGTCTAGCCCACCAAGAGACCCAGTACTTC. Protein: CASSLAHQETQYF. The J gene is TRBJ2-5, the V gene TRBV6-2 or TRBV6-3, with D possibly matching TRBD2 (5 bases). This CDR3 region has 13 residues. Trimming took off 5 bases at V and 0 bases at J, with 7 bases between the two ends. CDR1 and CDR2 (germline): MNHEY, SVGEGT.

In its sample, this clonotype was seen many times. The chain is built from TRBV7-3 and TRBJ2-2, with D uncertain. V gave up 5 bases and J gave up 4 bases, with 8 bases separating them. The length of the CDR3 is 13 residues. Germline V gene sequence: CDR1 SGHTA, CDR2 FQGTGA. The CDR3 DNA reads TGTGCCAGCAGCCCCCGCACCACCGGGGAGCTGTTTTTT. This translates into CASSPRTTGELFF.

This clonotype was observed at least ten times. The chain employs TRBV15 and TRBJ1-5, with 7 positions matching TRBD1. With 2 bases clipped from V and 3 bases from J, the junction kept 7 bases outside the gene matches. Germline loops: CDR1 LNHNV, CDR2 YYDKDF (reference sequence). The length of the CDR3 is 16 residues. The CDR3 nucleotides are TGTGCCACCAGCAGAACCTCGGACAGGCCCAATCAGCCCCAGCATTTT. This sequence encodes CATSRTSDRPNQPQHF.

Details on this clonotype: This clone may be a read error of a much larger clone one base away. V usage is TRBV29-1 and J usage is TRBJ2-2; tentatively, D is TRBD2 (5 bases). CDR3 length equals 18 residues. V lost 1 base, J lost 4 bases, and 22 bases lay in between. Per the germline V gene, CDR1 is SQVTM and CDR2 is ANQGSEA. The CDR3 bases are TGCAGCGTTGAAGTGTCACCCTACCGGGAATGGGGCACCGGGGAGCTGTTTTTT. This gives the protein CSVEVSPYREWGTGELFF.